This TCR beta chain was identified in a study of blood T cells in healthy people across ages. The junction had 11 bases not matched to a gene; V was cut back by 5 bases and J by 2 bases. The CDR3 covers 17 residues. Germline V lookup: CDR1 SGHVS, CDR2 FNYEAQ. This clonotype appeared a few times. For the second PCR, which ran for roughly 6 to 11 cycles, a sample-barcoded 5' primer and a J-beta primer mix were used. MiXCR, applied by TCRdb to the 5' RACE reads, yields one record per CDR3 protein. The sample shows about 1,500,000 distinct CDR3 sequences, roughly 30% of them seen only once. This sequence originates from a woman younger than 45 in good health. The specimen was blood. The chain recombines TRBV7-6 with TRBJ2-3, with TRBD1 identical over 9 bases. CDR3 amino acids: CASSEQGARAPTDTQYF. The CDR3 region has the DNA TGTGCCAGCAGCGAACAGGGGGCGCGGGCCCCCACAGATACGCAGTATTTT.